This T cell receptor (beta chain) was recovered during a study of vaccination and CD4 T cells after COVID-19. In the study overall: Overlapping spike peptides of SARS-CoV-2, HCoV-NL63, HCoV-OC43 and HCoV-229E were used, and cells were stimulated with them. General study points: Among reactive clones from convalescent patients, a median 86.3% appeared only post-vaccination.

Cultured CD4+ T-cell DNA underwent Oncomine TCR Beta short-read sequencing. A single record per CDR3 protein comes from TCRdb applying MiXCR to the PCR reads. The sample records around 7,800 distinct CDR3 sequences, under 60% being singletons. The treatment is: roughly 10-day PBMC culture with coronavirus spike peptide pools or control peptides (ViraFEST assay). Researchers collected the unexposed donor's CD4+ T cells before the COVID-19 pandemic (2011-2018). ViraFEST enlarged antigen-specific T cell populations with peptide pools and afterwards sequenced TCRs. The CDR3 contains 12 residues. Germline values: CDR1 LGHDT, CDR2 YNNKEL (reference sequence). The ends were cut back, 5 bases at V and 7 bases at J, with 12 bases in the middle. This clonotype was found once. Its antigen is unidentified.

This clonotype originated in a human donor in good health. Sequenced: CD4+ T cells from blood, cultured in vitro. J is TRBJ2-7 and V is TRBV3-1; a weak D match, TRBD2 (6 bases). CDR3 DNA sequence: TGTGCCAGCAGCAAGGAGGGTAAAGAGCAGTACTTC. Translated, it gives CASSKEGKEQYF.